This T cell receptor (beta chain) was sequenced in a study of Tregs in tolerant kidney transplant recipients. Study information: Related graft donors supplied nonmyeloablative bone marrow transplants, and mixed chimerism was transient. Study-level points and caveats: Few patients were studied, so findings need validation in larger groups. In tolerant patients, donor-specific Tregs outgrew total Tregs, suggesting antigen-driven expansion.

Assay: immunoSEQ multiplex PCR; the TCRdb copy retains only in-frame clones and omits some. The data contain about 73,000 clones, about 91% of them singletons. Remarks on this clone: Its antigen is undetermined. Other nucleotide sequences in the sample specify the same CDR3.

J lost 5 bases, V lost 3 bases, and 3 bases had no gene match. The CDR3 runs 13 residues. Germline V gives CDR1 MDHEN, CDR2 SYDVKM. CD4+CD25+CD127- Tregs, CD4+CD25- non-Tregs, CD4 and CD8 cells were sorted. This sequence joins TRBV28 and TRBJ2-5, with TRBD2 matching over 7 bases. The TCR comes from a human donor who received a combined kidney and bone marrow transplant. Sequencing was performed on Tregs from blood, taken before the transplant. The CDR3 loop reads CASSLGGRETQYF. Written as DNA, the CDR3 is TGTGCCAGCAGTTTGGGGGGGAGGGAGACCCAGTACTTC. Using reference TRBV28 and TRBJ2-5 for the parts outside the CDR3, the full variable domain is DVKVTQSSRYLVKRTGEKVFLECVQDMDHENMFWYRQDPGLGLRLIYFSYDVKMKEKGDIPEGYSVSREKKERFSLILESASTNQTSMYLCASSLGGRETQYFGPGTRLLVL.